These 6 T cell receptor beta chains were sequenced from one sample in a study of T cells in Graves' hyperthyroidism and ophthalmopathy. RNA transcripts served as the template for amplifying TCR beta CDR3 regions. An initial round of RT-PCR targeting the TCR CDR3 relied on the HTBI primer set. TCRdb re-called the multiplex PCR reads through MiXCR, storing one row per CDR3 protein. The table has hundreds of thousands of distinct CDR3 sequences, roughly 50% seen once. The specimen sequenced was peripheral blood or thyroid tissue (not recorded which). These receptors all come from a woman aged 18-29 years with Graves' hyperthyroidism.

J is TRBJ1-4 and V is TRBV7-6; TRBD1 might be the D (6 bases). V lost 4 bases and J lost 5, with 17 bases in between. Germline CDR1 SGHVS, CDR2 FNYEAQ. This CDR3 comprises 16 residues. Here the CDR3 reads CASSSPVDSSNEKLFF. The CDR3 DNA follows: TGTGCCAGCAGCTCACCGGTGGACAGCTCAAATGAAAAACTGTTTTTT.

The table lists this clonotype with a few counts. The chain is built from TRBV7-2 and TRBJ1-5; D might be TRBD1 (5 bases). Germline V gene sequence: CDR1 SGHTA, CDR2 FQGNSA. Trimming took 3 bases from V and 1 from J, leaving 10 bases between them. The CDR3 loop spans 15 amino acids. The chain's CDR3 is CASSLNGGSNQPQHF. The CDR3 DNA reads TGTGCCAGCAGCTTGAACGGGGGGAGCAATCAGCCCCAGCATTTT.

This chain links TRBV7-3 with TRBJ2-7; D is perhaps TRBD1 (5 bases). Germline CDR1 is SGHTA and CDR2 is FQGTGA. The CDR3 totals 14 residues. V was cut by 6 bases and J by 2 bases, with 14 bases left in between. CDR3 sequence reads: CASRPWGETYEQYF. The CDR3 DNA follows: TGTGCCAGCAGACCTTGGGGCGAGACCTACGAGCAGTACTTC.

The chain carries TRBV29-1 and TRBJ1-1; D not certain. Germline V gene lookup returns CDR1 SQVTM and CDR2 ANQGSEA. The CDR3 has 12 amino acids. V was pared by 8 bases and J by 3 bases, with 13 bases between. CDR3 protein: CSLERSDTEAFF. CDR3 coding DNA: TGCAGCTTGGAGAGGTCCGACACTGAAGCTTTCTTT.

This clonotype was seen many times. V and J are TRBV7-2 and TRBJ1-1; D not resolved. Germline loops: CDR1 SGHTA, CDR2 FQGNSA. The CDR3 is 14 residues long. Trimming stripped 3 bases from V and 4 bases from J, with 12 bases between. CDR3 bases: TGTGCCAGCAGCTTGGCCGGCCTGGGCACTGAAGCTTTCTTT. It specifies CASSLAGLGTEAFF.

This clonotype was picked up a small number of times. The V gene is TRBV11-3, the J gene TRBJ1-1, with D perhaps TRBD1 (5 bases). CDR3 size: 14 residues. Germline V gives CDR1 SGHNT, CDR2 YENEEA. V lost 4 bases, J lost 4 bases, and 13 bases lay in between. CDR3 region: CASSSGDGGTEAFF. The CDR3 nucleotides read TGTGCCAGCAGCTCGGGGGATGGGGGCACTGAAGCTTTCTTT.